The present entry profiles one T cell receptor (beta chain) with its context. The time point here: after dendritic cell vaccination, including at tumor progression/relapse. The data originate from a study of glioma-infiltrating T cells after dendritic cell vaccination. Germline loops: CDR1 LNHDA, CDR2 SQIVND (reference sequence). There are 13 residues in the CDR3. V lost 7 bases, J lost 8 bases, and 8 bases stayed unmatched. The primer mix had 60 V beta and 13 J beta primers. Clones were sequenced by immunoSEQ multiplex PCR, and TCRdb holds only the in-frame ones, with some missing. Of roughly 85,000 clones listed, 85% are singletons.

The V call is TRBV19, the J call TRBJ2-1, with 7 bases lining up with TRBD2. The source is a human donor with glioblastoma. Sequencing was performed on blood, taken after dendritic cell vaccination. CDR3 amino acids: CASTPTRGDEQFF. The CDR3, as DNA: TGTGCCAGTACCCCCACCCGGGGGGATGAGCAGTTCTTC.